This TCR beta chain was retrieved from a study of blood T cell repertoires in COVID-19. As for the study in general: COVID-19 samples from acute and convalescent phases originated in the United States, Italy and Spain. T cells, B-cell-depleted T cells, or PBMCs provided the cDNA or gDNA that served as material.

This clone was seen a single time. As handled by the study authors: Amplification of reference gene primers provided the estimated nucleated cell counts. The repertoire was sequenced with immunoSEQ multiplex PCR; TCRdb's copy has only in-frame clones and lacks some. That table gives V, J and clone size, and the DNA gave D and trimming. The table shows some 460,000 clones, with roughly 91% occurring only once. The CDR3 has 13 amino acids. Germline V gives CDR1 KGHSH, CDR2 LQKENI. The V gene lost 2 bases and the J gene lost 2 bases, with 6 bases spanning the gap. The source of this sequence is a woman aged 25 to 45 with acute or convalescent COVID-19. The chain links TRBV18 to TRBJ2-5; no clear D gene. Sequencing was done on a sample of peripheral blood. For the CDR3, the DNA is TGTGCCAGCTCACCATTCGGGCAAGAGACCCAGTACTTC. Residues: CASSPFGQETQYF.